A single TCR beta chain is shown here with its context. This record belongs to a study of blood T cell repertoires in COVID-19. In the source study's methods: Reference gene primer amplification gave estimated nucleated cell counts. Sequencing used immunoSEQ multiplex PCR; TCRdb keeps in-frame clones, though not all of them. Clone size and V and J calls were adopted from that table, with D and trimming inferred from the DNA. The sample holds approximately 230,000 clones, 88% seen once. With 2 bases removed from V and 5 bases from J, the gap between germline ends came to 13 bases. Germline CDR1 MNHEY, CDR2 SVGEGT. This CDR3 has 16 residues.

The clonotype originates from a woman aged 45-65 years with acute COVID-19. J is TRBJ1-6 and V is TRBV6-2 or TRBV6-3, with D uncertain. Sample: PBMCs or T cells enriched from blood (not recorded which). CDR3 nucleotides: TGTGCCAGCAGTTACGAGGGATTAACTGATAATTCACCCCTCCACTTT. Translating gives CASSYEGLTDNSPLHF.